This T cell receptor (beta chain) was identified during a study of control samples from healthy donors and cancer patients (dated by TCRdb to the early 2020s). With respect to this clone: There is no known antigen for this receptor. No clone much larger than this one lies a single base away; base qualities are absent.

Library preparation was by the immunoSEQ multiplex PCR assay. TCRdb re-hosts the immuneACCESS table, in-frame sequences only. Its copies lack some clones; in the studies checked, an unresolved V gene accounts for under half of them, and the cause for the rest is not known. Counted in this sample were some 5,600 clones; about four fifths of them appeared once. Approximately 6.6% of the sample is held by the ten biggest clonotypes. Specimen: formalin-fixed, paraffin-embedded tissue. The clonotype originates from a female donor with lung cancer.

CDR3 protein: CASSWAAQETQYF. The sequenced DNA is TGTGCCAGCAGTTGGGCAGCTCAAGAGACCCAGTACTTC. The chain joins TRBV6-2 or TRBV6-3 to TRBJ2-5; no D gene call is confident. Taken from cysteine to phenylalanine, the CDR3 has 13 residues. This entry keeps only the CDR3 DNA: 39 bases, framed from base 1. CDR1 and CDR2 are drawn from the germline V gene: MNHEY, SVGEGT. A distance of 8 bases separates the germline ends of V and J, which lose 4 bases and 2 bases respectively.